The source of this T cell receptor beta chain is a study of blood T cell repertoires in COVID-19. Libraries were prepared by immunoSEQ multiplex PCR; TCRdb keeps only in-frame clonotypes and omits some of them. The data contain about 440,000 clones, approximately 88% of them singletons. Germline V gene sequence: CDR1 MGHRA, CDR2 YSYEKL. Trimming took 2 bases from V and 0 from J, leaving 5 bases between them. The CDR3 extends over 14 amino acids. The chain carries TRBV4-1 and TRBJ2-1; D ambiguous. The sequence was obtained from a woman in her forties or fifties with COVID-19, enrolled during active disease. The sequencing sample was made of peripheral blood. The CDR3 loop is CASSQLSSYNEQFF. Here the CDR3 DNA reads TGCGCCAGCAGCCAATTATCCTCCTACAATGAGCAGTTCTTC.